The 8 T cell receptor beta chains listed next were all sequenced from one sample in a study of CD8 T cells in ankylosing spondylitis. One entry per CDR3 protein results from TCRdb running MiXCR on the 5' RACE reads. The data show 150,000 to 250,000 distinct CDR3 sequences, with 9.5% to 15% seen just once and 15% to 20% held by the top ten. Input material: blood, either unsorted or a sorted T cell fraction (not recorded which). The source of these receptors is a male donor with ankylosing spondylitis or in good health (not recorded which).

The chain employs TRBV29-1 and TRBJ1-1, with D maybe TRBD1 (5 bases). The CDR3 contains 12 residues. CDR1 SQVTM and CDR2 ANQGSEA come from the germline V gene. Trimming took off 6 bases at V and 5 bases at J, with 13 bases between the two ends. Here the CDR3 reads CSVAPGATEAFF. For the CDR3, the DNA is TGCAGCGTGGCCCCCGGGGCAACTGAAGCTTTCTTT. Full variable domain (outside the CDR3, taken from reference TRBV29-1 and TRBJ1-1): SAVISQKPSRDICQRGTSLTIQCQVDSQVTMMFWYRQQPGQSLTLIATANQGSEATYESGFVIDKFPISRPNLTFSTLTVSNMSPEDSSIYLCSVAPGATEAFFGQGTRLTVV.

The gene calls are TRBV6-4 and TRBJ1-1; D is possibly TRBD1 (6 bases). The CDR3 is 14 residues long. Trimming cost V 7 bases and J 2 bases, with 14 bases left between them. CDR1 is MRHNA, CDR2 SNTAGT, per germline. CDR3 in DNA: TGTGCCAGCATGCCGACAGGATCAAACACTGAAGCTTTCTTT. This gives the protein CASMPTGSNTEAFF.

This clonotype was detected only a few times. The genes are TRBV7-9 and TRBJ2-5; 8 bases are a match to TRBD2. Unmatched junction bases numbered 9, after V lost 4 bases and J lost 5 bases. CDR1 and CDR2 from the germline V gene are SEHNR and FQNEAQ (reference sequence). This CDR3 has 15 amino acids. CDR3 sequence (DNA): TGTGCCAGCAGCTCTTTCGCGGGAGGCGGGGAGACCCAGTACTTC. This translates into CASSSFAGGGETQYF.

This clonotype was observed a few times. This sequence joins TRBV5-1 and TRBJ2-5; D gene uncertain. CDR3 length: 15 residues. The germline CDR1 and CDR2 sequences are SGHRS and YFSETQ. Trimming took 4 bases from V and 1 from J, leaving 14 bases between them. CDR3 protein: CASSGYPRFQETQYF. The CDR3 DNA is TGCGCCAGCAGCGGGTACCCCCGATTCCAAGAGACCCAGTACTTC. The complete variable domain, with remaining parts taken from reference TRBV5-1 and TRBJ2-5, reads KAGVTQTPRYLIKTRGQQVTLSCSPISGHRSVSWYQQTPGQGLQFLFEYFSETQRNKGNFPGRFSGRQFSNSRSEMNVSTLELGDSALYLCASSGYPRFQETQYFGPGTRLLVL.

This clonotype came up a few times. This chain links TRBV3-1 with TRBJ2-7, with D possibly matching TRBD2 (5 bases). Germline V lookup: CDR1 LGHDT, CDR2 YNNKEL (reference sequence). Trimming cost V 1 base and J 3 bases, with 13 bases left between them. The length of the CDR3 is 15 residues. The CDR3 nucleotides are TGTGCCAGCAGCCAAGGCCGGCTAGCTGTCTACGAGCAGTACTTC. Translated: CASSQGRLAVYEQYF.

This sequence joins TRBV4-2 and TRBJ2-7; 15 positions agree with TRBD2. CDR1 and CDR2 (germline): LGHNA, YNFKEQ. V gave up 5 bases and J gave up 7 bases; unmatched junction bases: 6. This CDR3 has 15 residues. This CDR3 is CASSFGLAGGSEQYF. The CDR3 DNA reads TGTGCCAGCAGCTTCGGACTAGCGGGAGGGAGTGAGCAGTACTTC.

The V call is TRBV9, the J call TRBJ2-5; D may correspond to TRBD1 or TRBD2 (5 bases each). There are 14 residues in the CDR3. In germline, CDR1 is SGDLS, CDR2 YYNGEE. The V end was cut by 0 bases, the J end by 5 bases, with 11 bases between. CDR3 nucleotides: TGTGCCAGCAGCGTAGGATGGGGACGGGAGACCCAGTACTTC. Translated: CASSVGWGRETQYF.

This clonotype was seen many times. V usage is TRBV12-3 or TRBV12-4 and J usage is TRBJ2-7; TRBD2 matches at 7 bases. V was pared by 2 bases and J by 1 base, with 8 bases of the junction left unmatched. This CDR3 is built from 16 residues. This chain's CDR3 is CASSLILAGGSYEQYF. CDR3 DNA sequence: TGTGCCAGCAGTTTAATTCTGGCCGGGGGGTCCTACGAGCAGTACTTC.